What follows are 15 T cell receptor beta chains derived from one specimen sequenced in a study of T cells in women clearing cervical HPV infection. Clones were sequenced by immunoSEQ multiplex PCR, and TCRdb holds only the in-frame ones, with some missing. The sample data list about 23,000 clones. Sequencing was carried out using blood buffy coat. These receptors were obtained from a woman between 18 and 70 years old with a cervical HPV16 infection that either progressed to CIN3+ or cleared (not recorded which).

Notes on this clone: Sequencing ends 3 residues short of the CDR3 end; the germline J gene provides the rest. This chain connects TRBV20-1 to TRBJ2-7, with 13 bases fitting TRBD2. V trimming: 3 bases; J trimming: 0 bases; junction bases outside the gene matches: 2. The germline gives CDR1 DFQATT, CDR2 SNEGSKA (reference sequence). This CDR3 spans 15 amino acids. CDR3: CSARGLAGSSYEQYF. The DNA read from the CDR3 is TGCAGTGCTAGGGGACTAGCGGGGAGCTCCTACGAG.

With regard to this clone: The CDR3 is cut off 3 residues early in the read; its end comes from the germline J gene. The chain employs TRBV28 and TRBJ1-3; TRBD1 might be the D (5 bases). The CDR3 totals 15 residues. V lost 5 bases to trimming and J lost 0 bases, with 11 bases between them. CDR1 is MDHEN, CDR2 SYDVKM, per germline. Partial CDR3 DNA: TGTGCCAGCAGTCAGGGATTAGACTCTGGAAACACC. Its translation: CASSQGLDSGNT. The whole CDR3 region reads CASSQGLDSGNTIYF.

About this clone: The read falls 3 residues short of the CDR3 end, and the missing part is taken from the germline J gene. The chain has TRBV28 and TRBJ2-1; 7 nucleotides line up with TRBD2. The CDR3 spans 14 residues. V shed 3 bases, J shed 9 bases, and the junction held 8 bases outside the gene matches. CDR1 MDHEN and CDR2 SYDVKM come from the germline V gene. Partial CDR3 DNA: TGTGCCAGCAGTTTTTTAATAGCGGGTACTGAG. It codes for CASSFLIAGTE. The whole CDR3 sequence reads CASSFLIAGTEQFF.

Judged by frequency, this clone is medium-sized. Read coverage stops 3 residues before the CDR3 terminus; the germline J gene supplies the remainder. Additional DNA sequences in this sample encode the identical CDR3. V gene TRBV4-2 combines with J gene TRBJ1-3, with 12 bases identical to TRBD1. This CDR3 is 20 amino acids long. The V gene end was trimmed by 4 bases and the J gene end by 1 base; junction bases not matched to a gene: 14. The germline V gene has CDR1 LGHNA and CDR2 YNFKEQ. CDR3 in amino acids: CASSPFPGQGALNSGNTIYF. The sequenced part of the CDR3 DNA is TGTGCCAGCAGCCCATTCCCGGGACAGGGGGCTTTAAATTCTGGAAACACC.

CDR3 bases read: TGCGCCAGCAGTGTTGGGACAGGGCGAGTTTTTGGTGAG. Amino acid sequence: CASSVGTGRVFGE. The full CDR3 is CASSVGTGRVFGEQFF. V usage is TRBV10-1 and J usage is TRBJ2-1; 9 nucleotides match TRBD1. The read stops 3 residues short of the end of the CDR3; the missing end is completed from the germline J gene. This CDR3 is 16 amino acids long. Trimming removed 4 bases from V and 9 bases from J; junction bases left unmatched: 13. The germline gives CDR1 WNHNN, CDR2 SYGVQD (reference sequence).

With respect to this clone: The CDR3 goes on 3 residues after the read ends, and that part is filled in from the germline J gene. The rearrangement links TRBV19 to TRBJ2-2, with a weak D call TRBD1 (6 bases). Germline CDR1 reads LNHDA; CDR2 reads SQIVND (reference sequence). The CDR3 spans 13 residues. The CDR3 loop reads CASKQGNNEKLFF. CDR3 bases read: TGTGCCAGCAAACAGGGAAATAATGAAAAG.

Regarding this clone: Coverage ceases 3 residues before the CDR3 finishes, and the germline J gene fills in the end. This rearrangement joins TRBV19 to TRBJ1-5; the D gene is possibly TRBD1 (5 bases). CDR1 LNHDA and CDR2 SQIVND come from the germline V gene (reference sequence). There are 16 residues in the CDR3. Trimming shortened V by 2 bases and J by 3 bases, and 14 bases separated the two germline ends. This chain's CDR3 is CASSILYRLNNQPQHF. The covered CDR3 bases are TGTGCCAGTAGTATATTATACAGGTTAAACAATCAGCCC. Complete variable domain (other parts from reference TRBV19 and TRBJ1-5): DGGITQSPKYLFRKEGQNVTLSCEQNLNHDAMYWYRQDPGQGLRLIYYSQIVNDFQKGDIAEGYSVSREKKESFPLTVTSAQKNPTAFYLCASSILYRLNNQPQHFGDGTRLSIL.

Worth noting for this clone: The read terminates 3 residues ahead of where the CDR3 ends, so the germline J gene completes it. The chain uses TRBV19 and TRBJ1-4; possibly TRBD1 for D (6 bases). The V gene lost 4 bases and the J gene lost 7 bases, with 13 bases spanning the gap. CDR1 is LNHDA and CDR2 is SQIVND in the germline V gene (reference sequence). This CDR3 region has 14 residues. The CDR3 reads CASSKTGKSEKLFF. CDR3 bases read: TGTGCCAGTAGTAAAACAGGGAAGTCTGAAAAA.

As regards this clone: Coverage ceases 3 residues before the CDR3 finishes, and the germline J gene fills in the end. The chain has TRBV5-1 and TRBJ1-1; possible D gene TRBD1, 6 bases. CDR3 length equals 14 residues. V lost 9 bases and J lost 1, with 16 bases in between. The V gene's germline CDR1 is SGHRS and CDR2 YFSETQ. CDR3 protein: CATGEGEPNTEAFF. CDR3 DNA, as far as it was read: TGCGCCACCGGGGAGGGGGAGCCGAACACTGAA.

Comment on this clone: The CDR3 extends 3 residues past the end of the read, so its final part is completed from the germline J gene. V is TRBV11-3 and J is TRBJ2-5, with TRBD1 matching 9 bases. Germline V lookup: CDR1 SGHNT, CDR2 YENEEA. The J segment lost 2 bases and the V segment lost 5 bases, leaving 6 bases of the junction unmatched. The CDR3 covers 15 residues. CDR3 protein: CASSPLTGGQETQYF. The CDR3 bases that were read are TGTGCCAGCAGCCCCTTGACAGGGGGTCAAGAGACC.

The CDR3 reads CASSPRQNLSNTGELFF. The covered CDR3 bases are TGTGCCAGCAGTCCAAGACAGAACCTATCGAACACCGGGGAG. The gene calls are TRBV28 and TRBJ2-2; D might be TRBD1 (5 bases). The read ends 3 residues early relative to the CDR3; the germline J gene fills the gap. With 5 bases removed from V and 0 bases from J, the gap between germline ends came to 16 bases. Germline CDR1 and CDR2: MDHEN and SYDVKM. The CDR3 is made up of 17 amino acids.

Turning to this clone: Coverage ceases 3 residues before the CDR3 finishes, and the germline J gene fills in the end. The J gene is TRBJ1-5, the V gene TRBV2, with 10 bases aligning to TRBD1. CDR3 size: 16 residues. The V segment lost 5 bases and the J segment 3 bases; nucleotides outside the gene matches: 7. Germline values: CDR1 SNHLY, CDR2 FYNNEI. The DNA read from the CDR3 is TGTGCCAGCAGTCCACGGACAGGGGGTCACAATCAGCCC. Its protein product is CASSPRTGGHNQP. The full CDR3 sequence reads CASSPRTGGHNQPQHF.

As regards this clone: Read sequence stops 3 residues before the CDR3 end, and the germline J gene provides the missing end. The rearrangement links TRBV29-1 to TRBJ1-2, with a tentative D call TRBD1 (6 bases). V was trimmed by 6 bases and J by 4 bases, leaving 12 bases between them. CDR3 length equals 12 residues. The germline V gene has CDR1 SQVTM and CDR2 ANQGSEA. The part of the CDR3 DNA that was read is TGCAGCGTCGAGACAGGCAGCTATGGC. This gives the protein CSVETGSYG. The complete CDR3 protein is CSVETGSYGYTF.

For this clone: The observed sequence ends 3 residues before the CDR3 terminus, with the missing tail filled in from the germline J gene. This chain links TRBV6-1 with TRBJ2-3; 7 bases fit TRBD1. Germline V lookup: CDR1 MNHNS, CDR2 SASEGT. This CDR3 region has 15 residues. The junction had 9 bases not matched to a gene; V was cut back by 1 base and J by 8 bases. Incomplete CDR3 DNA: TGTGCCAGCAGTGAAGGTGCAGGGGGTTTGGGTACG. Its protein product is CASSEGAGGLGT. The CDR3 as a whole reads CASSEGAGGLGTQYF.

About this clone itself: The read halts 3 residues ahead of the CDR3 end, with the missing end drawn from the germline J gene. This chain connects TRBV29-1 to TRBJ2-4; D remains ambiguous. The CDR3 spans 15 residues. Germline V gives CDR1 SQVTM, CDR2 ANQGSEA. CDR3 DNA (partial): TGCAGCGTTGTGAGCGCTGGCTCGGAGAAAGATGGT. Amino acids: CSVVSAGSEKDG. The CDR3, in full, reads CSVVSAGSEKDGQYF.